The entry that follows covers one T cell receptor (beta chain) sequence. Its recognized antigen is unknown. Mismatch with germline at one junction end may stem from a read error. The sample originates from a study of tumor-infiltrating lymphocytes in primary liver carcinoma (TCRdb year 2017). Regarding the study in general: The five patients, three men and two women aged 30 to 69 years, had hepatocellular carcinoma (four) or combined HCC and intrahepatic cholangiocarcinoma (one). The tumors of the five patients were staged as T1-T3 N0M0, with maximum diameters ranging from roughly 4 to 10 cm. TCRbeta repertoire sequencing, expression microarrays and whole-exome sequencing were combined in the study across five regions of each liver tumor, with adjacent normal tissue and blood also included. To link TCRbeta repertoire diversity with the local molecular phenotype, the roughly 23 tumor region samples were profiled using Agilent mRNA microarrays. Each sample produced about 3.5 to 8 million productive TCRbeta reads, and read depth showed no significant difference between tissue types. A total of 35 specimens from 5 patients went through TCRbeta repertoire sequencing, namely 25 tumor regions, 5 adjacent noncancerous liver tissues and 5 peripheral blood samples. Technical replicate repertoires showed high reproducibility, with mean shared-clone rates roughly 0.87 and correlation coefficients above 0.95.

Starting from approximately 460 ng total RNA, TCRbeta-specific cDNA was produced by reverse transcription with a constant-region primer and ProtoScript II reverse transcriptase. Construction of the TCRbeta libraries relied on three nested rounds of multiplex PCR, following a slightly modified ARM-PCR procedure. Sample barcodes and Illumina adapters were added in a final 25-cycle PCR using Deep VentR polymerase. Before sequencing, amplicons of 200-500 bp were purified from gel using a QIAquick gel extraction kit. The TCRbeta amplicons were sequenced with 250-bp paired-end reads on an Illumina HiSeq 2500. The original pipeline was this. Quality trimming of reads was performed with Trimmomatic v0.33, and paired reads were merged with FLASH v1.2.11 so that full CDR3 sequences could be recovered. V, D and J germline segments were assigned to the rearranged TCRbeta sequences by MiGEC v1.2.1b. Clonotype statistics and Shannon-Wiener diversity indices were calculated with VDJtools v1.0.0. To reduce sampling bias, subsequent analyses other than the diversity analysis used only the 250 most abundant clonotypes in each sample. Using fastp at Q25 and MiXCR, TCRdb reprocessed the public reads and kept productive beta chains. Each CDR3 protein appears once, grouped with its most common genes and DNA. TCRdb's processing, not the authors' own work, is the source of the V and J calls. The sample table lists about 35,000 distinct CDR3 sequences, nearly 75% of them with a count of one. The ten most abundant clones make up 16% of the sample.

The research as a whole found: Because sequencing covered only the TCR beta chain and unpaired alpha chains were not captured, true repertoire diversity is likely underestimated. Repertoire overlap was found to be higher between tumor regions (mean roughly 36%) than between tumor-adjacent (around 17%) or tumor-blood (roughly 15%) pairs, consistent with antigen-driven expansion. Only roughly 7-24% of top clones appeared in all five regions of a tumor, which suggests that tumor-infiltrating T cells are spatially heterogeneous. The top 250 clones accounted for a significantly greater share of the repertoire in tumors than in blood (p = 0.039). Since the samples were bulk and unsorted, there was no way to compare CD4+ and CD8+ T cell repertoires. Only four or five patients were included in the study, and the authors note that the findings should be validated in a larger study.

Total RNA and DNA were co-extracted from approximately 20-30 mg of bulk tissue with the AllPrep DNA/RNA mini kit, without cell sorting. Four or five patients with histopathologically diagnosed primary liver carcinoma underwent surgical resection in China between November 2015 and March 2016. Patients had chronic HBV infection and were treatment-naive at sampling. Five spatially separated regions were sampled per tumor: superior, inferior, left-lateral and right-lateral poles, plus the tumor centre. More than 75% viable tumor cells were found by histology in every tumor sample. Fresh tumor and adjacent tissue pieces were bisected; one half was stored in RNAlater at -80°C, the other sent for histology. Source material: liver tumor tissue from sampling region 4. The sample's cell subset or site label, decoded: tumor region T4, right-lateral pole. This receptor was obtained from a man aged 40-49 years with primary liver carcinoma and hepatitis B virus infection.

The base sequence is TGTGCCATCAGTTCGGGAGAGATACAGTCCCAGTATTTT. Translated, this is CAISSGEIQSQYF. Recombination linked TRBV12-3 or TRBV12-4 to TRBJ1-5; a tentative D match to TRBD2 spans 6 bases. The J call could be wrong; TRBJ2-3 is a better fit for the DNA end. The CDR3, from cysteine to phenylalanine, totals 13 residues. The DNA shown is the 39-base CDR3, in frame from base 1.